What follows are 5 T cell receptor beta chains derived from one specimen sequenced in a study of shared clonotypes between healthy human individuals. Assay used: immunoSEQ multiplex PCR; TCRdb lists only in-frame clones, some missing. The sample carries about 1 million clones, roughly 75% recorded once. Sequenced sample: memory CD4+ T cells sorted from blood. The subset was: CD45RA-negative fraction. Receptors originate from a man aged 18-30 years in good health.

This clone was seen once. The chain links TRBV28 to TRBJ1-1; TRBD1 might be the D (5 bases). V was shortened by 2 bases and J by 8 bases, with 12 bases between the two germline ends. Germline CDR1 reads MDHEN; CDR2 reads SYDVKM. The CDR3 sequence is 13 residues long. CDR3 sequence: CASSLEGPGEAFF. DNA for the CDR3: TGTGCCAGCAGTTTAGAGGGGCCGGGGGAAGCTTTCTTT.

The chain links TRBV2 to TRBJ2-5, with no clear D. Germline CDR1 is SNHLY and CDR2 is FYNNEI. Trimming shortened V by 6 bases and J by 2 bases, and 13 bases separated the two germline ends. The CDR3 contains 14 residues. CDR3 nucleotide sequence: TGTGCCAGCAGCCCCCGGGTAATACAAGAGACCCAGTACTTC. Translating it yields CASSPRVIQETQYF.

The gene calls are TRBV5-1 and TRBJ2-2, with D perhaps given as TRBD1 or TRBD2 (5 bases each). Between the trimmed V and J ends, which lost 2 bases and 3 bases, there was a span of 14 bases. The germline V gene has CDR1 SGHRS and CDR2 YFSETQ. CDR3 length equals 16 residues. CDR3 DNA: TGCGCCAGCAGCTTTGACGGGACCGCTTACACCGGGGAGCTGTTTTTT. Translating gives CASSFDGTAYTGELFF.

The chain recombines TRBV6-6 with TRBJ1-1, with D unresolved. V lost 6 bases and J 4 bases, leaving 12 bases between the germline ends. The germline V gene has CDR1 MNHNY and CDR2 SVGAGI (reference sequence). This CDR3 is 13 amino acids long. The CDR3 is CASSQRGPTEAFF. For the CDR3, the DNA is TGTGCCAGCAGCCAACGCGGACCCACTGAAGCTTTCTTT.

In its sample, this clone was seen once. V usage is TRBV28 and J usage is TRBJ1-1; D is unclear. The CDR3 is made up of 16 amino acids. Trimming took off 7 bases at V and 0 bases at J, with 18 bases between the two ends. Looked up from germline, CDR1 is MDHEN and CDR2 is SYDVKM. Here the CDR3 DNA reads TGTGCCAGCATCCTTGCGACCCCGGGGATGAACACTGAAGCTTTCTTT. Translating it yields CASILATPGMNTEAFF.